A single sample is the source of the 4 T cell receptor beta chains below, sequenced in a study of blood T cell repertoires in COVID-19. Generated by immunoSEQ multiplex PCR, the TCRdb table keeps only in-frame clones and is missing some. The top ten hold more than 2% of the sample, which has about 220,000 clones, over 75% seen once. The sequencing sample was made of peripheral blood. These TCRs come from a woman in her 70s with COVID-19, enrolled during active disease.

This chain links TRBV3-1 (or the pseudogene TRBV3-2) with TRBJ2-7, with 9 bases fitting TRBD2. The CDR3 consists of 15 residues. V shed 1 base and J 4 bases; nucleotides not matched to a gene: 5. The germline CDR1 and CDR2 sequences are LGHDT and YNNKEL (reference sequence). CDR3 nucleotide sequence: TGTGCCAGCAGCCAAGGGGCACTAGCGGGTTACGAGCAGTACTTC. Residues: CASSQGALAGYEQYF.

The rearrangement uses TRBV11-3 and TRBJ2-2; possible D gene TRBD1, 6 bases. The CDR3 runs to 17 residues. In germline, CDR1 is SGHNT, CDR2 YENEEA. The germline V and J ends were trimmed by 5 bases and 4 bases, with 20 bases remaining between them. The CDR3 region has the DNA TGTGCCAGCAGCCAGGCCCGAGGCAGGGGTCGCACCGGGGAGCTGTTTTTT. Its protein product is CASSQARGRGRTGELFF.

The chain recombines TRBV9 with TRBJ2-7, with a weak D call TRBD1 (5 bases). The CDR3 loop spans 16 amino acids. Germline CDR1 SGDLS, CDR2 YYNGEE. Trimming cost V 4 bases and J 4 bases, with 21 bases left between them. This CDR3 is CASSLAIDSRIYEQYF. The DNA for the CDR3 is TGTGCCAGCAGCCTTGCAATTGACAGCCGCATTTACGAGCAGTACTTC. Complete variable domain (other parts from reference TRBV9 and TRBJ2-7): DSGVTQTPKHLITATGQRVTLRCSPRSGDLSVYWYQQSLDQGLQFLIQYYNGEERAKGNILERFSAQQFPDLHSELNLSSLELGDSALYFCASSLAIDSRIYEQYFGPGTRLTVT.

The rearrangement uses TRBV5-6 and TRBJ2-5; a possible D gene is TRBD2 (6 bases). The V gene's germline CDR1 is SGHDT and CDR2 YYEEEE. CDR3 length equals 13 residues. V lost 4 bases and J 5 bases, leaving 12 bases between the germline ends. The CDR3: CASSLGRVETQYF. The CDR3 bases are TGTGCCAGCAGCCTCGGGAGAGTGGAGACCCAGTACTTC.